This is a list of T cell receptor beta chains from one sample in a study of blood T cell repertoires in COVID-19. The method was immunoSEQ multiplex PCR; TCRdb's version includes in-frame clones alone and lacks a portion of them. The sample yields about 270,000 clones, more than 85% seen once. Sequences were obtained from PBMCs or T cells enriched from blood (not recorded which). These TCRs come from a man between 40 and 49 years old who had been exposed to COVID-19. The CDR3 runs from the conserved cysteine through the conserved F or W. D genes are given only for firm matches. Clone size is shown for a subset of rows, as once, few, many or a class of expanded clone.

>NA|NA|TRBJ2-5|TRBV18
CASSQRAGGETQYF
TGTGCCAGCTCACAAAGGGCGGGTGGAGAGACCCAGTACTTC
>NA|NA|TRBJ1-3|TRBV9
CASSVVGEPRNTIYF
TGTGCCAGCAGCGTAGTCGGGGAGCCGAGAAACACCATATATTTT
>NA|NA|TRBJ1-1|TRBV10-3
CAIKETGKGAEAFF
TGTGCCATCAAAGAGACAGGAAAAGGCGCTGAAGCTTTCTTT
>NA|NA|TRBJ1-1|TRBV6-6
CASSYSNTRSTEAFF
TGTGCCAGCAGTTACTCGAATACGAGAAGCACTGAAGCTTTCTTT
>TRBD2|NA|TRBJ2-4|TRBV28
CASSLAGGKNIQYF
TGTGCCAGCAGTTTAGCGGGGGGCAAAAACATTCAGTACTTC
>TRBD2|NA|TRBJ2-7|TRBV5-4
CASSRTRTNHQYEQYF
TGTGCCAGCAGCAGGACTAGGACCAACCATCAATACGAGCAGTACTTC
>NA|NA|TRBJ2-1|TRBV13
CASSSLSRDIGLSVLHNEQFF
TGTGCCAGCAGCTCCCTTAGTAGGGACATCGGGTTGAGCGTTCTACACAATGAGCAGTTCTTC
>NA|NA|TRBJ1-1|TRBV19
CASNNRAVTEAFF
TGTGCCAGTAACAACAGGGCTGTCACTGAAGCTTTCTTT
>NA|NA|TRBJ2-5|TRBV5-6
CASSRSEETQYF
TGTGCCAGCAGCCGGAGTGAAGAGACCCAGTACTTC
>NA|NA|TRBJ2-7|TRBV28
CAIQESLKDEQYF
TGTGCCATACAGGAATCCCTTAAAGACGAGCAGTACTTC
>NA|NA|TRBJ1-5|TRBV7-2
CASSLGHNQPQHF
TGTGCCAGCAGCTTAGGGCACAATCAGCCCCAGCATTTT
>TRBD2|NA|TRBJ2-2|TRBV10-3
CAISDWREGRTGELFF
TGTGCCATCAGTGATTGGCGGGAGGGCCGCACCGGGGAGCTGTTTTTT
>TRBD1|NA|TRBJ1-1|TRBV6-5
CASSYSGGNTEAFF
TGTGCCAGCAGTTACTCAGGGGGCAACACTGAAGCTTTCTTT
>TRBD2|NA|TRBJ2-2|TRBV19
CASTIAGGRAGELFF
TGTGCCAGCACCATAGCGGGAGGGCGCGCCGGGGAGCTGTTTTTT
>TRBD1|NA|TRBJ1-2|TRBV7-9
CASSSEAGTGSYGYTF
TGTGCCAGCAGCTCGGAAGCCGGGACAGGGTCTTATGGCTACACCTTC
>NA|NA|TRBJ2-7|TRBV3-1/TRBV3-2
CASSQGLAVGSYEQYF
TGTGCCAGCAGCCAAGGGTTAGCGGTGGGTTCCTACGAGCAGTACTTC
>TRBD1|NA|TRBJ2-4|TRBV6-5
CASSQMTGVKNIQYF
TGTGCCAGCAGTCAGATGACAGGGGTCAAAAACATTCAGTACTTC
>NA|NA|TRBJ1-4|TRBV30
CAWSEGLEKLFF
TGTGCCTGGAGTGAGGGGTTGGAAAAACTGTTTTTT
>TRBD1|NA|TRBJ2-7|TRBV27
CASSPRTGGRYEQYF
TGTGCCAGCAGTCCCCGGACAGGGGGCAGGTACGAGCAGTACTTC
>NA|NA|TRBJ2-7|TRBV28
CASSLAGMSSYEQYF
TGTGCCAGCAGTTTGGCAGGGATGAGCTCCTACGAGCAGTACTTC
>NA|NA|TRBJ2-7|TRBV5-6
CASSLIGSSYEQYF
TGTGCCAGCAGCTTGATCGGGAGCTCCTACGAGCAGTACTTC
>NA|NA|TRBJ1-2|TRBV5-5
CASSPPTGNYGYTF
TGTGCCAGCAGCCCTCCGACAGGCAACTATGGCTACACCTTC
>NA|NA|TRBJ1-1|TRBV7-9
CASSYGQNTEAFF
TGTGCCAGCAGCTACGGTCAGAACACTGAAGCTTTCTTT
>TRBD1|few|TRBJ1-2|TRBV28
CASSRTGFMDGYTF
TGTGCCAGCAGTCGGACAGGGTTTATGGATGGCTACACCTTC
>TRBD1|NA|TRBJ2-1|TRBV7-3
CASSFGQGAHEQFF
TGTGCCAGCAGCTTTGGACAGGGTGCCCATGAGCAGTTCTTC
>NA|NA|TRBJ1-1|TRBV9
CASSVSVNTEAFF
TGTGCCAGCAGCGTCTCAGTTAACACTGAAGCTTTCTTT
>TRBD2|NA|TRBJ2-1|TRBV29-1
CSAHGHTSGSSYNEQFF
TGCAGCGCCCATGGCCATACTAGCGGGAGCTCCTACAATGAGCAGTTCTTC
>TRBD1|NA|TRBJ2-5|TRBV12-3/TRBV12-4
CASSTDRWKTQYF
TGTGCCAGCAGTACGGACAGGTGGAAGACCCAGTACTTC